This note documents a single T cell receptor beta chain sequence. The assay was immunoSEQ multiplex PCR, and TCRdb's table has in-frame clones only and misses some. The repertoire consists of roughly 300,000 clones, with about 82% occurring once and the leading ten covering 1.5% to 2%. The record originates from a study of blood T cell repertoires in COVID-19. Germline V lookup: CDR1 MDHEN, CDR2 SYDVKM. Trimming removed 9 bases at V and 3 bases at J, with 15 bases between. CDR3 size: 14 residues. This TCR came from a woman between 45 and 60 years old with acute or convalescent COVID-19. The chain links TRBV28 to TRBJ2-1; TRBD2 might be the D (6 bases). The specimen sequenced was peripheral blood. CDR3 amino acids: CASQTGTLYNEQFF. CDR3 bases: TGTGCCAGTCAAACCGGGACTCTCTACAATGAGCAGTTCTTC.